This T cell receptor beta chain was found in a study of blood T cell repertoires in COVID-19. Study at large: COVID-19 samples, acute and convalescent, were from the United States, Italy and Spain.

This clone showed up just once. The method was immunoSEQ multiplex PCR; TCRdb's version includes in-frame clones alone and lacks a portion of them. The table records about 180,000 clones, 80% of them present only once. This CDR3 region has 15 residues. Per the germline V gene, CDR1 is SGHTA and CDR2 is FQGNSA. Losses at the gene ends were 4 bases for V and 4 bases for J; bases not matched to a gene: 6. Source material: PBMCs or T cells enriched from blood (not recorded which). The chain uses TRBV7-2 and TRBJ2-5, with 10 bases identical to TRBD1. This TCR derives from a man between 60 and 75 years old who had been exposed to COVID-19. The CDR3 coding sequence is TGTGCCAGCAGCTGGGGACAGGGGACTCGAGAGACCCAGTACTTC. Its protein is CASSWGQGTRETQYF. Supplemented by reference TRBV7-2 and TRBJ2-5, the full variable domain reads GAGVSQSPSNKVTEKGKDVELRCDPISGHTALYWYRQSLGQGLEFLIYFQGNSAPDKSGLPSDRFSAERTGGSVSTLTIQRTQQEDSAVYLCASSWGQGTRETQYFGPGTRLLVL.